This T cell receptor beta chain comes out of a study of regulatory T cells in long-lasting Graves disease. Ten or more counts support this clonotype. Its antigen is as yet unknown. Described time point: newly diagnosed GD, antithyroid drugs for less than 3 months. PBMCs were the source of the RNA used for TCR sequencing. Assembly of TCR beta libraries relied on iRepertoire HTBI primers together with Arm-PCR of CDR3 regions. Each CDR3 protein is one row after TCRdb ran MiXCR on the multiplex PCR reads. This sample has over 450,000 distinct CDR3 sequences, with around 13% found just once. Trimming took 3 bases from V and 11 from J, leaving 11 bases between them. Germline loops: CDR1 LNHDA, CDR2 SQIVND (reference sequence). The CDR3 has 12 amino acids. Broader study findings: Persistent Graves' patients had lower TCR diversity than newly diagnosed ones. Sharing of public clonotypes was greater in persistent patients (2,741) than in new patients (roughly 1,000). It was in persistent disease that TRBV28, TRBJ1-2 and TRBJ2-5 were favored.

This same sample was also taken into another study, of T cells in Graves' hyperthyroidism and ophthalmopathy. That study adds: Ophthalmopathy and stable hyperthyroidism were separated by a 13 V-J model.

This sequence originates from a woman in her twenties or thirties with Graves disease. Sequenced here: peripheral blood mononuclear cells (PBMCs), sampled at new diagnosis, from a patient treated with antithyroid drugs. The gene calls are TRBV19 and TRBJ2-1; no definite D call. This CDR3 reads CASSMMGNKQFF. CDR3 DNA: TGTGCCAGTAGTATGATGGGGAATAAGCAGTTCTTC.